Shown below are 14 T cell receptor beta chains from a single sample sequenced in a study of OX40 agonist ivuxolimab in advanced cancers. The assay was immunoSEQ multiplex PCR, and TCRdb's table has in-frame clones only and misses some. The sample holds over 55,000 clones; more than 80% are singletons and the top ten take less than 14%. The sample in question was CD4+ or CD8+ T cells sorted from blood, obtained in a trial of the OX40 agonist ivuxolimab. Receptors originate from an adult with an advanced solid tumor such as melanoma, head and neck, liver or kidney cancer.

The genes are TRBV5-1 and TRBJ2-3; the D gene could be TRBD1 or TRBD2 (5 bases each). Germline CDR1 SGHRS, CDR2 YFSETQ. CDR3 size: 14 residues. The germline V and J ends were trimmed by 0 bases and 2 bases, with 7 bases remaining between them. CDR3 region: CASSLGDVTDTQYF. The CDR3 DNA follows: TGCGCCAGCAGCTTGGGGGACGTCACAGATACGCAGTATTTT.

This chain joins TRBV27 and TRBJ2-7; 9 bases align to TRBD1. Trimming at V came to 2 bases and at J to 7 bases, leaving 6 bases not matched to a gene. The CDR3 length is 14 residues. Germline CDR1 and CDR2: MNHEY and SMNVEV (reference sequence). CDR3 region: CASSLKGTGREQYF. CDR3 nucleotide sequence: TGTGCCAGCAGTTTAAAGGGGACAGGGCGAGAGCAGTACTTC.

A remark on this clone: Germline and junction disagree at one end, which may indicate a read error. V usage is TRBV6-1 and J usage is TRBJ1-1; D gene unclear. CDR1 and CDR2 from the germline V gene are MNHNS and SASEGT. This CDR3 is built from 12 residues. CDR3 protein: CASSEVDTEAFF. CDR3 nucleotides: TGTGCCAGCAGCGAAGTGGACACTGAAGCTTTCTTT.

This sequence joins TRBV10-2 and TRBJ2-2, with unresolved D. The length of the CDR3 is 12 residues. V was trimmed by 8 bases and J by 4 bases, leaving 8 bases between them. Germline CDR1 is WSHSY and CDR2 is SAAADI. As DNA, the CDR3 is TGCGCCAGCCAGAGTTCCACCGGGGAGCTGTTTTTT. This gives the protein CASQSSTGELFF.

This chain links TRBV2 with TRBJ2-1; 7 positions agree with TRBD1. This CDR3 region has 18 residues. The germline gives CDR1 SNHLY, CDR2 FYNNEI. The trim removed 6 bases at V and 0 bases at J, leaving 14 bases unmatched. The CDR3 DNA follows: TGTGCCAGCAGCCATCGTCTAGGGTGGGACAGCTCCTACAATGAGCAGTTCTTC. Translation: CASSHRLGWDSSYNEQFF.

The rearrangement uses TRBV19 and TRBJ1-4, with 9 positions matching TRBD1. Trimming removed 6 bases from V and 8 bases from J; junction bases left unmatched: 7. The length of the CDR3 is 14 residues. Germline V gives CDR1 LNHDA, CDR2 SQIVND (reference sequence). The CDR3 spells CASRRDRVYEKLFF. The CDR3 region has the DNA TGTGCCAGTAGACGGGACAGGGTGTACGAAAAACTGTTTTTT. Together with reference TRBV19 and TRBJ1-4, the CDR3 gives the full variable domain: DGGITQSPKYLFRKEGQNVTLSCEQNLNHDAMYWYRQDPGQGLRLIYYSQIVNDFQKGDIAEGYSVSREKKESFPLTVTSAQKNPTAFYLCASRRDRVYEKLFFGSGTQLSVL.

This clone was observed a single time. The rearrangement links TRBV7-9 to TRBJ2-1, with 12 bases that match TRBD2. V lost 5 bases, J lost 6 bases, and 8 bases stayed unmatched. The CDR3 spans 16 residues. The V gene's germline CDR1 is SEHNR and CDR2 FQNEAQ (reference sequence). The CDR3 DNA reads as TGTGCCAGCAGCCCCCCGACTAGCGGGAGCCTCAATGAGCAGTTCTTC. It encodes CASSPPTSGSLNEQFF.

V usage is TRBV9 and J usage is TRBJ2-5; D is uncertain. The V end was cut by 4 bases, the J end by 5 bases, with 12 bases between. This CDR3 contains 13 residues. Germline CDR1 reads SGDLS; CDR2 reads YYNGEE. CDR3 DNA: TGTGCCAGCAGCCGTAACGTTGGGGAGACCCAGTACTTC. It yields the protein CASSRNVGETQYF.

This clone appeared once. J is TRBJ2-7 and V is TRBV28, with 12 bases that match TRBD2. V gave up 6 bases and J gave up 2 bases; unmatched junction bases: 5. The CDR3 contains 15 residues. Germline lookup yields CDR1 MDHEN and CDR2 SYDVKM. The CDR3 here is CASRLTSGGPYEQYF. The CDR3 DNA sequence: TGTGCCAGCAGGTTGACTAGCGGGGGCCCCTACGAGCAGTACTTC.

CDR3 residues: CASSLSLDQPQHF. In nucleotides, the CDR3 is TGTGCCAGCAGCCTATCTCTCGATCAGCCCCAGCATTTT. The chain combines TRBV11-2 with TRBJ1-5; D remains unclear. Germline CDR1 is SGHAT and CDR2 is FQNNGV. V was clipped by 5 bases and J by 5 bases, with 10 bases between them. CDR3 length: 13 residues.

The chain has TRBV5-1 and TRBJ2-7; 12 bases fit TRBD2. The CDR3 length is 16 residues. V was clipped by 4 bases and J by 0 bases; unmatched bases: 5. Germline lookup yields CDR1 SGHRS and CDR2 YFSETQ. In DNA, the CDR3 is TGCGCCAGCAGCACGGGACTAGCGGGTAGCTCCTACGAGCAGTACTTC. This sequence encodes CASSTGLAGSSYEQYF.

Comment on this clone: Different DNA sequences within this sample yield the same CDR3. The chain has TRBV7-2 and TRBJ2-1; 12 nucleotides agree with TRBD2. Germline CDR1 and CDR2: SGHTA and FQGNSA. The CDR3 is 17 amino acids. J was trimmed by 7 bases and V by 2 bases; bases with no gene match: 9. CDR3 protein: CASSLRRLAGGGNEQFF. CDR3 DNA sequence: TGTGCCAGCAGCTTACGACGGCTAGCGGGAGGGGGGAATGAGCAGTTCTTC. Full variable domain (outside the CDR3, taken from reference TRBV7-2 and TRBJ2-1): GAGVSQSPSNKVTEKGKDVELRCDPISGHTALYWYRQSLGQGLEFLIYFQGNSAPDKSGLPSDRFSAERTGGSVSTLTIQRTQQEDSAVYLCASSLRRLAGGGNEQFFGPGTRLTVL.

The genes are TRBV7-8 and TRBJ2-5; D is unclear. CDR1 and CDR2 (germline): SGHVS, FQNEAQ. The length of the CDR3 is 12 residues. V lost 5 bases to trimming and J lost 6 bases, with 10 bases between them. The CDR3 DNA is TGTGCCAGCAGCCTAACTGGACAGACCCAGTACTTC. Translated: CASSLTGQTQYF.

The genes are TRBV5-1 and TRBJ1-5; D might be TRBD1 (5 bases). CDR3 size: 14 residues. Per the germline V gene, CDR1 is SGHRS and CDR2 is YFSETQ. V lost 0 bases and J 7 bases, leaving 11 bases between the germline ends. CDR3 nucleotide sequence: TGCGCCAGCAGCTTGGAAAGCAGGGCCCAGCCCCAGCATTTT. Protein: CASSLESRAQPQHF.